A selection of T cell receptor beta chains follows, all from one sample in a study of blood T cell repertoires in COVID-19. Assay used: immunoSEQ multiplex PCR; TCRdb lists only in-frame clones, some missing. The data show 350,000 or so clones, with roughly nine tenths seen just once and roughly 4% held by the top ten. Sequenced material: peripheral blood. The receptors derive from a woman aged 55-75 years with COVID-19, enrolled during active disease. The CDR3 runs from the conserved cysteine through the conserved F or W. D genes are given only for firm matches. Only some rows state a clone size, as once, few, many or a class for expanded clones.

J | size | D | V | CDR3 | DNA
TRBJ1-2 | few | NA | TRBV30 | CAWGGGTAGYGYTF | TGTGCCTGGGGCGGCGGGACGGCGGGCTATGGCTACACCTTC
TRBJ1-5 | NA | TRBD1 | TRBV5-1 | CASSPGTGGSNQPQHF | TGCGCCAGCAGTCCTGGGACAGGGGGAAGCAATCAGCCCCAGCATTTT
TRBJ1-1 | NA | TRBD1 | TRBV10-3 | CAISGRSGTGDTEAFF | TGTGCCATCAGTGGCCGGAGCGGGACAGGGGACACTGAAGCTTTCTTT
TRBJ1-2 | NA | NA | TRBV6-2/TRBV6-3 | CASSVTANYGYTF | TGTGCCAGCAGTGTGACAGCCAACTATGGCTACACCTTC
TRBJ2-5 | few | NA | TRBV29-1 | CSVEDGGRKETQYF | TGCAGCGTTGAAGATGGAGGGCGTAAAGAGACCCAGTACTTC
TRBJ1-4 | NA | NA | TRBV30 | CAWATKGANEKLFF | TGTGCCTGGGCGACCAAGGGGGCTAATGAAAAACTGTTTTTT
TRBJ2-7 | few | NA | TRBV5-1 | CASSLGGARMEEQYF | TGCGCCAGCAGCCTGGGCGGGGCGCGGATGGAGGAGCAGTACTTC
TRBJ1-6 | NA | TRBD1 | TRBV11-2 | CASSLAPTGISSPLHF | TGTGCCAGCAGCTTAGCCCCGACAGGGATCAGTTCACCCCTCCACTTT
TRBJ2-2 | once | TRBD1 | TRBV25-1 | CASSQGQLNTGELFF | TGTGCCAGCAGCCAGGGACAGCTGAACACCGGGGAGCTGTTTTTT
TRBJ1-2 | NA | TRBD1 | TRBV19 | CATRDRPYGYTF | TGTGCCACCAGGGACAGGCCCTATGGCTACACCTTC
TRBJ2-5 | NA | NA | TRBV4-1 | CASSRMAGGETQYF | TGCGCCAGCAGCCGGATGGCAGGAGGGGAGACCCAGTACTTC
TRBJ1-5 | NA | TRBD1 | TRBV28 | CASTKTGRNQPQHF | TGTGCCAGCACCAAGACAGGGCGAAATCAGCCCCAGCATTTT
TRBJ2-7 | NA | TRBD1 | TRBV18 | CASSPGGTGTNEQYF | TGTGCCAGCTCCCCCGGCGGGACAGGGACGAACGAGCAGTACTTC
TRBJ1-5 | few | NA | TRBV28 | CASSFASQPQHF | TGTGCCAGCAGTTTTGCGAGCCAGCCCCAGCATTTT
TRBJ1-2 | once | NA | TRBV7-9 | CASSLVGNRGYGYTF | TGTGCCAGCAGCTTAGTCGGAAACCGGGGCTATGGCTACACCTTC
TRBJ1-4 | NA | TRBD1 | TRBV18 | CASSPPMTGVYGEKLFF | TGTGCCAGCTCACCACCGATGACAGGGGTCTATGGTGAAAAACTGTTTTTT
TRBJ2-5 | once | TRBD1 | TRBV18 | CASSPLGTAKETQYF | TGTGCCAGCTCACCACTGGGGACAGCCAAAGAGACCCAGTACTTC
TRBJ1-5 | NA | TRBD1 | TRBV6-6 | CASSYPGTGGQPQHF | TGTGCCAGCAGTTATCCCGGGACAGGCGGTCAGCCCCAGCATTTT
TRBJ1-3 | NA | NA | TRBV7-9 | CASSLPTDGRVYGGNTIYF | TGTGCCAGCAGCTTACCGACAGACGGCCGGGTGTACGGTGGAAACACCATATATTTT
TRBJ2-2 | NA | NA | TRBV19 | CASSLAVGELFF | TGTGCCAGTAGTTTAGCTGTCGGGGAGCTGTTTTTT
TRBJ1-6 | once | TRBD1 | TRBV5-1 | CASSLQGPGQGRSPLHF | TGCGCCAGCAGCTTGCAGGGTCCGGGACAGGGACGTTCACCCCTCCACTTT
TRBJ2-2 | NA | TRBD2 | TRBV14 | CASSQPNLAGGNTGELFF | TGTGCCAGCAGCCAACCTAACCTAGCGGGGGGGAACACCGGGGAGCTGTTTTTT
TRBJ1-5 | NA | NA | TRBV7-8 | CASSLDGRQYVEPQHF | TGTGCCAGCAGCTTAGATGGCAGGCAGTACGTGGAGCCCCAGCATTTT
TRBJ2-7 | NA | NA | TRBV29-1 | CSVRRGPGGEQYF | TGCAGCGTCCGAAGGGGGCCCGGGGGCGAGCAGTACTTC
TRBJ1-3 | NA | NA | TRBV7-9 | CASSYLTGNTIYF | TGTGCCAGCAGCTACCTAACTGGAAACACCATATATTTT
TRBJ1-1 | NA | TRBD1 | TRBV5-6 | CASSTGVDMNTEAFF | TGTGCCAGCAGCACAGGGGTCGACATGAACACTGAAGCTTTCTTT
TRBJ2-1 | NA | TRBD1 | TRBV6-6 | CASSYHGQGWGNEQFF | TGTGCCAGCAGTTATCACGGACAGGGCTGGGGCAATGAGCAGTTCTTC
TRBJ2-5 | NA | NA | TRBV10-3 | CAISGQAQETQYF | TGTGCCATCAGTGGACAGGCCCAAGAGACCCAGTACTTC
TRBJ1-2 | once | NA | TRBV2 | CASSEARWSHNYGYTF | TGTGCCAGCAGTGAAGCGCGGTGGAGCCACAACTATGGCTACACCTTC
TRBJ1-4 | NA | TRBD1 | TRBV6-5 | CASSYDRGREKLFF | TGTGCCAGCAGTTACGACAGGGGGCGTGAAAAACTGTTTTTT
TRBJ1-4 | NA | TRBD1 | TRBV4-1 | CASSQGLDRVGEKLFF | TGCGCCAGCAGCCAAGGGCTGGACAGGGTAGGGGAAAAACTGTTTTTT
TRBJ2-5 | NA | TRBD2 | TRBV2 | CASTPSGGFQETQYF | TGTGCCAGCACTCCGAGCGGGGGATTCCAAGAGACCCAGTACTTC
TRBJ2-5 | NA | TRBD2 | TRBV12-5 | CASGTGTSETQYF | TGTGCTAGTGGGACCGGGACTAGTGAGACCCAGTACTTC
TRBJ2-1 | NA | TRBD2 | TRBV15 | CATSRRTSGGRLYNEQFF | TGTGCCACCAGCCGTCGGACTAGCGGGGGCCGGTTATACAATGAGCAGTTCTTC
TRBJ2-2 | NA | NA | TRBV9 | CASSPLGTGELFF | TGTGCCAGCAGCCCCCTCGGCACCGGGGAGCTGTTTTTT
TRBJ1-2 | NA | TRBD1 | TRBV19 | CASSLLGQGGGYTF | TGTGCCAGTAGTCTCCTGGGACAGGGCGGTGGCTACACCTTC
TRBJ2-1 | once | TRBD2 | TRBV5-1 | CASSPLAGGTNNEQFF | TGCGCCAGCAGCCCGCTAGCGGGGGGGACTAACAATGAGCAGTTCTTC
TRBJ2-7 | NA | NA | TRBV6-6 | CASSYSISGSDEQYF | TGTGCCAGCAGTTACTCTATATCAGGGTCTGACGAGCAGTACTTC
TRBJ2-7 | once | TRBD1 | TRBV29-1 | CSVQGIPGQSYEQYF | TGCAGCGTCCAGGGGATACCGGGACAGTCCTACGAGCAGTACTTC
TRBJ1-4 | NA | NA | TRBV19 | CASSIGGSANEKLFF | TGTGCCAGTAGTATCGGCGGCTCGGCTAATGAAAAACTGTTTTTT
TRBJ1-6 | NA | TRBD1 | TRBV7-2 | CASSPGTVDSPLHF | TGTGCCAGCAGCCCGGGGACAGTAGATTCACCCCTCCACTTT
TRBJ2-5 | NA | NA | TRBV18 | CASSPGGAGPQETQYF | TGTGCCAGCTCACCTGGCGGGGCAGGGCCCCAAGAGACCCAGTACTTC